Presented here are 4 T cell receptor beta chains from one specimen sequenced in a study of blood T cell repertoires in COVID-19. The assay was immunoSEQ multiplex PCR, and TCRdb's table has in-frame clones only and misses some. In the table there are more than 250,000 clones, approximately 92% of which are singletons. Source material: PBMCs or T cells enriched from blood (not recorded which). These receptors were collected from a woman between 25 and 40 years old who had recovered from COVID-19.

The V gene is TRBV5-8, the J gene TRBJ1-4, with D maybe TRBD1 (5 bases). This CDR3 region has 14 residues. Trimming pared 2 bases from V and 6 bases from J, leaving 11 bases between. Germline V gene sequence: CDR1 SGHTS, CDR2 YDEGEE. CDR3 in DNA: TGTGCCAGCAGCTTCTACAGGCCCGATGAAAAACTGTTTTTT. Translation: CASSFYRPDEKLFF.

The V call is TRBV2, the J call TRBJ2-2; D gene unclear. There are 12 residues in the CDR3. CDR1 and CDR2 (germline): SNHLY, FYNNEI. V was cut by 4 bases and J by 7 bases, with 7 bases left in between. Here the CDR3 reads CASSGLDGELFF. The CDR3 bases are TGTGCCAGCAGTGGGCTTGACGGGGAGCTGTTTTTT.

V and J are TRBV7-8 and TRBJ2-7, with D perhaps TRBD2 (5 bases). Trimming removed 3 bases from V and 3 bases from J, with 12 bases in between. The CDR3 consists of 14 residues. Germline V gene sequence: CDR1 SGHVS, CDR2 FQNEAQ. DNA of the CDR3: TGTGCCAGCAGCTTTAACCCGGGAAACTACGAGCAGTACTTC. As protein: CASSFNPGNYEQYF. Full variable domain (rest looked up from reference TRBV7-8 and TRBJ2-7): GAGVSQSPRYKVAKRGQDVALRCDPISGHVSLFWYQQALGQGPEFLTYFQNEAQLDKSGLPSDRFFAERPEGSVSTLKIQRTQQEDSAVYLCASSFNPGNYEQYFGPGTRLTVT.

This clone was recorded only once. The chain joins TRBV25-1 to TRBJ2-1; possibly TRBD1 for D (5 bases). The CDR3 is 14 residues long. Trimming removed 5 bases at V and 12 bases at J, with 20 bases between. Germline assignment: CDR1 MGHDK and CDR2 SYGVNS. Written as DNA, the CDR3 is TGTGCCAGCAGTCTCGGAAGTGGGGCGCTTGGGCAGTTCTTC. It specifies CASSLGSGALGQFF.